The present T cell receptor (beta chain) was sequenced within a study of Graves' ophthalmopathy and Graves' hyperthyroidism. The V end was cut by 2 bases, the J end by 7 bases, with 12 bases between. The CDR3 length is 12 residues. Per the germline V gene, CDR1 is SQVTM and CDR2 is ANQGSEA. RNA transcripts yielded amplified TCR beta CDR3 regions. In the first round, RT-PCR was carried out with HTBI primers, and a multiplex PCR formed the second round. TCRdb processed the multiplex PCR reads anew with MiXCR; each CDR3 protein has one entry. This table holds hundreds of thousands of distinct CDR3 sequences, 20% to 25% found once.

J is TRBJ2-7 and V is TRBV29-1; a possible D gene is TRBD1 (5 bases). The sequencing input was peripheral blood. This receptor was taken from a woman between 18 and 29 years old with stable Graves' hyperthyroidism. CDR3 sequence (DNA): TGCAGCGTTGAAAAGCAGGGTCGGGAGCAGTACTTC. As protein: CSVEKQGREQYF.